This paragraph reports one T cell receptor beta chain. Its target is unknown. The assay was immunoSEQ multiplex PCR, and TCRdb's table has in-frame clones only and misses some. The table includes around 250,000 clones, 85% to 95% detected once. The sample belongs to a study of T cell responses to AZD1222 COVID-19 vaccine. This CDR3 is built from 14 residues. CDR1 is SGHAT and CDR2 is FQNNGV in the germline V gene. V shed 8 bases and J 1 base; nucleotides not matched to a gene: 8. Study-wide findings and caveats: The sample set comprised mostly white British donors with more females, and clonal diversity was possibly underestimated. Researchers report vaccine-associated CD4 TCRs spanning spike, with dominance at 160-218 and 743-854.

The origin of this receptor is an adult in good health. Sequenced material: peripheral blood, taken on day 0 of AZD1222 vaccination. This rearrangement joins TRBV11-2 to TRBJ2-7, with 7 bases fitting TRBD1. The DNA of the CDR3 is TGTGCCAGCCGGAACAGGGGTCGGTCCTACGAGCAGTACTTC. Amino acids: CASRNRGRSYEQYF.